The 28 T cell receptor beta chains listed next were all sequenced from one sample in a study of cytomegalovirus exposure and HLA in healthy donors. Primers for the PCR totalled 60 Vbeta and 13 Jbeta. Profiling relied on immunoSEQ multiplex PCR, and the TCRdb table lists in-frame clones only, not all of them. The sample has 150,000 to 250,000 clones, approximately 85% seen once. Sequencing was carried out using PBMCs. These receptors originate from a woman between 50 and 59 years old in good health and CMV-seronegative.

This chain links TRBV7-2 with TRBJ2-7; 8 bases are shared with TRBD2. Germline assignment: CDR1 SGHTA and CDR2 FQGNSA. The length of the CDR3 is 13 residues. V dropped 5 bases and J dropped 7; count of bases not matched to a gene: 7. CDR3: CASSRGLAQEQYF. As DNA, the CDR3 is TGTGCCAGCAGCCGTGGACTAGCTCAAGAGCAGTACTTC.

As to this clone: At one end the junction does not follow the germline gene, possibly because of a read error. This sequence joins TRBV28 and TRBJ2-1, with TRBD2 identical over 9 bases. The length of the CDR3 is 18 residues. The V gene's germline CDR1 is MDHEN and CDR2 SYDVKM. CDR3: CASSLGPRASGAYNEQFF. CDR3 nucleotide sequence: TGTGCCAGCAGTTTGGGGCCAAGAGCTAGCGGGGCCTATAATGAGCAGTTCTTC.

This rearrangement joins TRBV6-4 to TRBJ1-2; D possibly corresponds to TRBD1 (6 bases). CDR3 length: 12 amino acids. V lost 6 bases, J lost 11 bases, and 16 bases lay in between. Germline CDR1 and CDR2: MRHNA and SNTAGT. The CDR3 spells CASRSDSPVYTF. CDR3 coding DNA: TGTGCCAGCAGATCGGACAGCCCCGTGTACACCTTC.

The chain combines TRBV12-5 with TRBJ2-5; TRBD1 matches at 9 bases. Trimming removed 5 bases from V and 4 bases from J; junction bases left unmatched: 5. The CDR3 spans 14 residues. From germline, CDR1 is LGHNT and CDR2 FRNRAP. The chain's CDR3 is CASGPGTGRETQYF. The DNA for the CDR3 is TGTGCTAGTGGTCCTGGGACAGGGAGAGAGACCCAGTACTTC.

The genes are TRBV18 and TRBJ2-1, with 10 positions matching TRBD2. Germline V gene lookup returns CDR1 KGHSH and CDR2 LQKENI. This CDR3 is 14 amino acids long. CDR3: CASGRAPLDNEQFF. CDR3 in DNA: TGTGCGAGCGGGAGGGCCCCCCTCGACAATGAGCAGTTCTTC.

The rearrangement uses TRBV25-1 and TRBJ2-3, with D possibly being TRBD2 (6 bases). The V end was cut by 8 bases, the J end by 6 bases, with 15 bases between. Germline V gene sequence: CDR1 MGHDK, CDR2 SYGVNS. This CDR3 region has 13 residues. The CDR3 region has the DNA TGTGCCAGCCGGTGGAGGGCTACGGATACGCAGTATTTT. Protein product: CASRWRATDTQYF.

This chain connects TRBV4-2 to TRBJ2-1; 10 bases map to TRBD2. CDR3 length: 16 amino acids. V dropped 3 bases and J dropped 4; count of bases not matched to a gene: 6. The germline V gene has CDR1 LGHNA and CDR2 YNFKEQ. CDR3 amino acids: CASSQVAGGGYNEQFF. The CDR3 DNA reads as TGTGCCAGCAGCCAGGTAGCGGGAGGTGGGTACAATGAGCAGTTCTTC.

The chain combines TRBV7-7 with TRBJ1-4; 11 bases match TRBD1. CDR3 length: 13 residues. Germline trimming cut 5 bases from V and 8 bases from J; bases unmatched to any gene: 1. CDR1 SSHAT and CDR2 FNYEAQ come from the germline V gene (reference sequence). CDR3 sequence: CASSRDRGEKLFF. CDR3 nucleotides: TGTGCCAGCAGCCGGGACAGGGGGGAAAAACTGTTTTTT.

The chain joins TRBV28 to TRBJ2-1, with D possibly being TRBD2 (5 bases). Germline assignment: CDR1 MDHEN and CDR2 SYDVKM. Trimming took 2 bases from V and 7 from J, leaving 15 bases between them. The CDR3 spans 15 residues. The DNA of the CDR3 is TGTGCCAGCAGTTTAGACGGGATAGGGTGGAATGAGCAGTTCTTC. This codes for CASSLDGIGWNEQFF.

The chain joins TRBV19 to TRBJ2-2; 7 nucleotides agree with TRBD2. Looked up from germline, CDR1 is LNHDA and CDR2 is SQIVND (reference sequence). V gave up 7 bases and J gave up 7 bases; unmatched junction bases: 15. The CDR3 covers 16 residues. The CDR3 DNA follows: TGTGCCAGTACATGGCGAGGGGAGGGCCCAGGCGGGGAGCTGTTTTTT. Translation gives CASTWRGEGPGGELFF.

The chain joins TRBV6-5 to TRBJ2-2; tentative D call: TRBD1 (5 bases). This CDR3 has 16 residues. Germline lookup yields CDR1 MNHEY and CDR2 SVGAGI. Trimming removed 0 bases from V and 5 bases from J, with 13 bases in between. In DNA, the CDR3 is TGTGCCAGCAGTTACTCGCGACAGAGGTCGACCGGGGAGCTGTTTTTT. Residues: CASSYSRQRSTGELFF.

This chain uses TRBV27 with TRBJ2-1; perhaps TRBD2 as D (6 bases). The CDR3 loop spans 15 amino acids. V was pared by 6 bases and J by 10 bases, with 22 bases between. Germline V lookup: CDR1 MNHEY, CDR2 SMNVEV (reference sequence). CDR3 loop: CASSPSEDRPGEQFF. The DNA for the CDR3 is TGTGCCAGCAGCCCTAGCGAGGATAGGCCAGGGGAGCAGTTCTTC.

CDR3 DNA: TGTGCCAGTAGCCTCCTTACGGGGGGCGCGCAGCCCCAGCATTTT. Translated: CASSLLTGGAQPQHF. V gene TRBV19 combines with J gene TRBJ1-5; possible D gene TRBD1, 6 bases. V was clipped by 6 bases and J by 7 bases, with 19 bases between them. Germline V lookup: CDR1 LNHDA, CDR2 SQIVND (reference sequence). The CDR3 loop spans 15 amino acids. Filled out from reference TRBV19 and TRBJ1-5, the complete variable domain reads DGGITQSPKYLFRKEGQNVTLSCEQNLNHDAMYWYRQDPGQGLRLIYYSQIVNDFQKGDIAEGYSVSREKKESFPLTVTSAQKNPTAFYLCASSLLTGGAQPQHFGDGTRLSIL.

CDR3 region: CASSLSFRVALAKNIQYF. Written as DNA, the CDR3 is TGTGCCAGCAGTTTATCGTTCAGGGTGGCCCTAGCCAAAAACATTCAGTACTTC. This chain uses TRBV27 with TRBJ2-4; D is perhaps TRBD1 (5 bases). From germline, CDR1 is MNHEY and CDR2 SMNVEV (reference sequence). V was cut by 0 bases and J by 0 bases, with 15 bases left in between. CDR3 length equals 18 residues.

V gene TRBV6-1 combines with J gene TRBJ1-2; D ambiguous. In germline, CDR1 is MNHNS, CDR2 SASEGT. The CDR3 has 13 residues. V was clipped by 7 bases and J by 2 bases, with 11 bases between them. CDR3 nucleotides: TGTGCCAGCACCAGTACACCGAACTATGGCTACACCTTC. As protein: CASTSTPNYGYTF.

The chain carries TRBV27 and TRBJ2-1; 12 bases map to TRBD2. Germline trimming cut 4 bases from V and 6 bases from J; bases unmatched to any gene: 4. CDR3 size: 15 residues. CDR1 and CDR2 from the germline V gene are MNHEY and SMNVEV (reference sequence). This CDR3 reads CASSSRTSGINEQFF. In nucleotides, the CDR3 is TGTGCCAGCAGTTCGCGGACTAGCGGGATCAATGAGCAGTTCTTC.

A word on this clone: The same CDR3 is also encoded by other DNA sequences in this sample. The V call is TRBV7-9, the J call TRBJ1-2, with a tentative D call TRBD1 (6 bases). Trimming removed 4 bases from V and 2 bases from J, with 8 bases in between. The CDR3 totals 13 residues. Germline assignment: CDR1 SEHNR and CDR2 FQNEAQ (reference sequence). The CDR3 protein is CASSSDSNYGYTF. The CDR3 DNA reads TGTGCCAGCAGCTCGGACAGCAACTATGGCTACACCTTC.

The V call is TRBV14, the J call TRBJ2-7; 9 nucleotides line up with TRBD2. V lost 1 base and J lost 2; bases outside the gene matches: 6. The germline gives CDR1 SGHDN, CDR2 FVKESK. The CDR3 is 16 amino acids. The CDR3 DNA reads TGTGCCAGCAGCCAAGTGGTAGCTAGCGGGGCCTACGAGCAGTACTTC. Its protein product is CASSQVVASGAYEQYF.

V usage is TRBV4-3 and J usage is TRBJ2-7; 10 nucleotides align to TRBD2. Losses at the gene ends were 4 bases for V and 2 bases for J; bases not matched to a gene: 5. The germline V gene has CDR1 LGHNA and CDR2 YSLEER. The CDR3 runs 15 residues. The CDR3 loop reads CASSPGLAATYEQYF. The CDR3 nucleotides are TGCGCCAGCAGCCCCGGACTAGCGGCAACCTACGAGCAGTACTTC.

The chain couples TRBV27 to TRBJ1-1, with unresolved D. Per the germline V gene, CDR1 is MNHEY and CDR2 is SMNVEV (reference sequence). V gave up 5 bases and J gave up 6 bases, with 13 bases separating them. The CDR3 runs to 13 residues. CDR3: CASSGRREAEAFF. CDR3 nucleotides: TGTGCCAGCAGTGGACGACGGGAAGCTGAAGCTTTCTTT.

This chain connects TRBV9 to TRBJ2-7; the match to TRBD2 covers 11 bases. V lost 6 bases, J lost 4 bases, and 9 bases stayed unmatched. The CDR3 covers 15 residues. Germline assignment: CDR1 SGDLS and CDR2 YYNGEE. This CDR3 reads CASNEGGTSGYEQYF. CDR3 in DNA: TGTGCCAGCAACGAGGGGGGGACTAGCGGATACGAGCAGTACTTC.

This clone has only a few counts. The chain employs TRBV27 and TRBJ2-1; maybe TRBD1 (6 bases). The germline gives CDR1 MNHEY, CDR2 SMNVEV (reference sequence). There are 18 residues in the CDR3. V lost 4 bases to trimming and J lost 2 bases, with 21 bases between them. The CDR3 is CASSSPSNPRTAYNEQFF. The DNA of the CDR3 is TGTGCCAGCAGTTCACCAAGCAACCCACGGACAGCCTACAATGAGCAGTTCTTC.

CDR3 sequence (DNA): TGCGCCAGCAGACCGGGACAGGGGTTGGTAGTGAGGAACACTGAAGCTTTCTTT. It yields the protein CASRPGQGLVVRNTEAFF. This chain joins TRBV5-1 and TRBJ1-1; 10 nucleotides agree with TRBD1. Germline V gene data show CDR1 as SGHRS and CDR2 as YFSETQ. CDR3 length: 18 amino acids. Trimming at V came to 5 bases and at J to 1 base, leaving 14 bases not matched to a gene.

The chain couples TRBV18 to TRBJ2-7; a possible D gene is TRBD1 (6 bases). The V gene's germline CDR1 is KGHSH and CDR2 LQKENI. This CDR3 spans 16 amino acids. The V end lost 1 base, the J end lost 6 bases, and 19 bases lay between the germline ends. Here the CDR3 reads CASSPLSGTNLAEQYF. The CDR3 region has the DNA TGTGCCAGCTCACCACTTTCCGGGACAAACTTGGCCGAGCAGTACTTC.

The rearrangement links TRBV27 to TRBJ2-7; D call uncertain. Germline CDR1 MNHEY, CDR2 SMNVEV (reference sequence). The length of the CDR3 is 14 residues. V gave up 3 bases and J gave up 5 bases, with 14 bases separating them. CDR3: CASSLTPLYDEQYF. In DNA, the CDR3 is TGTGCCAGCAGTTTGACTCCCCTCTACGACGAGCAGTACTTC.

The chain links TRBV7-2 to TRBJ2-2; D might be TRBD2 (6 bases). CDR1 is SGHTA and CDR2 is FQGNSA in the germline V gene. This CDR3 is built from 13 residues. Trimming took 6 bases from V and 4 from J, leaving 9 bases between them. This CDR3 is CASSPEGTGELFF. In nucleotides, the CDR3 is TGTGCCAGCAGTCCGGAGGGCACCGGGGAGCTGTTTTTT.

V usage is TRBV28 and J usage is TRBJ1-2; D not resolved. This CDR3 region has 12 residues. V was trimmed by 3 bases and J by 8 bases, leaving 10 bases between them. Germline-derived CDR1 and CDR2 are MDHEN and SYDVKM. The CDR3 coding sequence is TGTGCCAGCAGTTTTAATCCGTTAGGCTACACCTTC. It translates to CASSFNPLGYTF.

The chain recombines TRBV7-6 with TRBJ1-1, with D possibly matching TRBD1 (6 bases). V shed 1 base and J shed 4 bases, with 10 bases lying between them. CDR3 size: 14 residues. CDR1 is SGHVS and CDR2 is FNYEAQ in the germline V gene. This CDR3 is CASSLEGGSTEAFF. In nucleotides, the CDR3 is TGTGCCAGCAGCTTAGAGGGGGGGAGCACTGAAGCTTTCTTT.